Sequencing of this T cell receptor beta chain was carried out in a study of blood T cell repertoires in COVID-19. Study at large: Donors in the United States, Italy and Spain gave samples during acute or convalescent COVID-19. PBMCs, B-cell-depleted T cells, or T cells provided the cDNA or gDNA that made up the material.

Methods used by the authors: Quantification of nucleated cells was approximated via reference gene primer amplification. Sequenced by immunoSEQ multiplex PCR; TCRdb stores in-frame clones only, minus some. The V and J calls and clone size come from that table; D and trimming were worked out from the DNA. The table has about 240,000 clones, about 80% seen once. The V and J ends lost 1 base and 3 bases, in that order; junction bases with no gene match: 1. In germline, CDR1 is SGHAT, CDR2 FQNNGV. This CDR3 is built from 16 residues. The sample taken for sequencing was peripheral blood. This clonotype originated in an elderly woman with acute or convalescent COVID-19. V usage is TRBV11-2 and J usage is TRBJ2-1, with 12 positions matching TRBD2. CDR3 nucleotides: TGTGCCAGCAGCTTAGGGACTAGCGGGATCTACAATGAGCAGTTCTTC. Its translation is CASSLGTSGIYNEQFF.